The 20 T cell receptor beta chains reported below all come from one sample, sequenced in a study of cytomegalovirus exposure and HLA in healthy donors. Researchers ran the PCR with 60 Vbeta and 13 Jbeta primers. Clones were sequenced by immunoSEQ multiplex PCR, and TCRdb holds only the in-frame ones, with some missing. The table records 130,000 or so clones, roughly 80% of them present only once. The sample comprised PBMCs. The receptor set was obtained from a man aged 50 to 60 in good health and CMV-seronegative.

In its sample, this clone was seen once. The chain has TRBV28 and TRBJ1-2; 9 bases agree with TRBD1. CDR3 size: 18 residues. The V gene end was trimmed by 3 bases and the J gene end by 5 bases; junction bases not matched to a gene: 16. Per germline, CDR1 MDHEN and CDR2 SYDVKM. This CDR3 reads CASSLPYRTGEVGYGYTF. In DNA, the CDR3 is TGTGCCAGCAGTTTGCCCTATCGGACAGGGGAGGTCGGATATGGCTACACCTTC.

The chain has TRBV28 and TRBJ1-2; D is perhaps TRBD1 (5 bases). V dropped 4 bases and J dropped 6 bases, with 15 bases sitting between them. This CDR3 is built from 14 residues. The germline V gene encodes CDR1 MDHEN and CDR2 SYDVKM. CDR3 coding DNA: TGTGCCAGCAGTTCAGGGCGGGGACCGGATGGCTACACCTTC. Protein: CASSSGRGPDGYTF.

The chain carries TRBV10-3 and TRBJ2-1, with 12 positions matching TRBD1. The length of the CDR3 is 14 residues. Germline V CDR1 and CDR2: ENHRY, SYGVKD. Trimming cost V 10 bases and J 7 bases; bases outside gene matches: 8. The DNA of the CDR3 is TGTGCCACTGCCGGGGGACAGGGGGCAAATGAGCAGTTCTTC. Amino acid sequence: CATAGGQGANEQFF.

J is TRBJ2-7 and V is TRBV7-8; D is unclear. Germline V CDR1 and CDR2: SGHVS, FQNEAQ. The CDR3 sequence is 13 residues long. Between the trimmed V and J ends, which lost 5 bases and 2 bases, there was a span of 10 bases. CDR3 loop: CASSLPSTYEQYF. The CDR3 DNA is TGTGCCAGCAGCCTACCGTCAACCTACGAGCAGTACTTC. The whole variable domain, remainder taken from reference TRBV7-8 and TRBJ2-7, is GAGVSQSPRYKVAKRGQDVALRCDPISGHVSLFWYQQALGQGPEFLTYFQNEAQLDKSGLPSDRFFAERPEGSVSTLKIQRTQQEDSAVYLCASSLPSTYEQYFGPGTRLTVT.

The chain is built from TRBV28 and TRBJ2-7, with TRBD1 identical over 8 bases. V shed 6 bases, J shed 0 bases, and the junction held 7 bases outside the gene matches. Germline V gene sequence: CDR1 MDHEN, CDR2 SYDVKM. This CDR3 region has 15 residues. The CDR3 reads CASRTPGTGSYEQYF. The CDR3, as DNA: TGTGCCAGCAGGACCCCCGGGACAGGCTCCTACGAGCAGTACTTC.

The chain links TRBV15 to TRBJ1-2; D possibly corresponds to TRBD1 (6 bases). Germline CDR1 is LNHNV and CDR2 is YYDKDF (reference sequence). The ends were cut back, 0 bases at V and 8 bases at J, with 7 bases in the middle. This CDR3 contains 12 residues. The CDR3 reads CATSRDDRGYTF. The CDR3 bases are TGTGCCACCAGCAGAGATGACAGGGGCTACACCTTC.

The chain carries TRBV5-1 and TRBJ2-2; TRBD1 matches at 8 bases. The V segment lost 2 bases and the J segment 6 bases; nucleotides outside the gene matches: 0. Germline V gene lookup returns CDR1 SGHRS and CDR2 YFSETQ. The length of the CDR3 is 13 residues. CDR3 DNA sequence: TGCGCCAGCAGCTTACAGGGGGCCGGGGAGCTGTTTTTT. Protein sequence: CASSLQGAGELFF.

This CDR3 is CASSGGGQGGGTQYF. The CDR3 DNA sequence: TGTGCCAGCAGCGGAGGGGGACAGGGAGGGGGGACCCAGTACTTC. The rearrangement links TRBV11-2 to TRBJ2-5, with 9 bases matching TRBD1. Germline V lookup: CDR1 SGHAT, CDR2 FQNNGV. V lost 5 bases to trimming and J lost 7 bases; unmatched junction nucleotides: 11. The CDR3 is made up of 15 amino acids.

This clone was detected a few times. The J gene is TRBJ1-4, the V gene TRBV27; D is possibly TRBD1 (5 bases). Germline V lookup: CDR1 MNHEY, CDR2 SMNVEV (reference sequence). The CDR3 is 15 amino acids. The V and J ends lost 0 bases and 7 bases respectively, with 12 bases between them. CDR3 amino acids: CASSLSRQLSEKLFF. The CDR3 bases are TGTGCCAGCAGTTTATCGCGACAGTTAAGTGAAAAACTGTTTTTT.

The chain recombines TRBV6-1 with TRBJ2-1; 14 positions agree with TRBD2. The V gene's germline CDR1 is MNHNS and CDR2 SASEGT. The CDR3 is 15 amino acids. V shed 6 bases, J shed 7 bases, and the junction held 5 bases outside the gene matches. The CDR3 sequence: CASSAGTSGGNEQFF. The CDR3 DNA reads TGTGCCAGCAGCGCCGGGACTAGCGGGGGTAATGAGCAGTTCTTC.

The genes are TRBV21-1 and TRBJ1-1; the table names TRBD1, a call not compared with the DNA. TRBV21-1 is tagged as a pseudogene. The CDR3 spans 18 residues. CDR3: CASSKAGTTISLNTEAFF. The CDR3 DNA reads TGTGCCAGCAGCAAAGCGGGGACAACGATCAGCCTGAACACTGAAGCTTTCTTT.

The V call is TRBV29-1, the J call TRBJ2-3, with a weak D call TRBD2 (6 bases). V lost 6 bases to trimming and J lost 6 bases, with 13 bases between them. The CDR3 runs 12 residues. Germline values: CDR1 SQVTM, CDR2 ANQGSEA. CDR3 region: CSVARDSDTQYF. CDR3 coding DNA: TGCAGCGTGGCCCGGGACTCCGATACGCAGTATTTT.

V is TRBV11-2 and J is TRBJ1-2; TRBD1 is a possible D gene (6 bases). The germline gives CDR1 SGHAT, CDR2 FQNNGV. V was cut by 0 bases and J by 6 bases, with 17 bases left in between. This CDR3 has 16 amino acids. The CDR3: CASSLDGEGGFNGYTF. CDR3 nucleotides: TGTGCCAGCAGCTTAGACGGGGAGGGGGGATTTAATGGCTACACCTTC.

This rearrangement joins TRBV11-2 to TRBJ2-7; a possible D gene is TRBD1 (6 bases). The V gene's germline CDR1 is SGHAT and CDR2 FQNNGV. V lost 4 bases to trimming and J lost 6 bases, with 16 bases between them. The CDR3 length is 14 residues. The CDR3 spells CASSSSTGHSEQYF. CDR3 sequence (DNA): TGTGCCAGCAGCTCTTCGACAGGCCACTCCGAGCAGTACTTC. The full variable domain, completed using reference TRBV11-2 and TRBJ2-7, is EAGVAQSPRYKIIEKRQSVAFWCNPISGHATLYWYQQILGQGPKLLIQFQNNGVVDDSQLPKDRFSAERLKGVDSTLKIQPAKLEDSAVYLCASSSSTGHSEQYFGPGTRLTVT.

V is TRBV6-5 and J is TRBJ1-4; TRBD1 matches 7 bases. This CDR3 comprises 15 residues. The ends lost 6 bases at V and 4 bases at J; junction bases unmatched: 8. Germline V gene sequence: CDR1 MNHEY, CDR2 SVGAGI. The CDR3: CASRPSTGINEKLFF. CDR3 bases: TGTGCCAGCAGACCGTCGACAGGGATTAATGAAAAACTGTTTTTT.

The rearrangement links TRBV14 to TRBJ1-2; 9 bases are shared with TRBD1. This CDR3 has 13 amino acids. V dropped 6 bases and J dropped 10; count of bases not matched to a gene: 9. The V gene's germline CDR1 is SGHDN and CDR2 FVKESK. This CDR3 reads CASSGQGRTIYTF. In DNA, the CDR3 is TGTGCCAGCAGTGGACAGGGGAGAACGATCTACACCTTC.

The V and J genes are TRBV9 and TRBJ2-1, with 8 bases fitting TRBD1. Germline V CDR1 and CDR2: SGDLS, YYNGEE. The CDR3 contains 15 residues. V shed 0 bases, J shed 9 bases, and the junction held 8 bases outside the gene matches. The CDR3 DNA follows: TGTGCCAGCAGCGTAGGAGAACTAGGGACAGGTGAGCAGTTCTTC. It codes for CASSVGELGTGEQFF.

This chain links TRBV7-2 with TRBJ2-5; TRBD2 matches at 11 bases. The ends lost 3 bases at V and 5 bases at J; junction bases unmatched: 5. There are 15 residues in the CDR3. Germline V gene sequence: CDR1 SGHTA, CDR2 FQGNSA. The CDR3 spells CASSLASGRTETQYF. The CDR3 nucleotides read TGTGCCAGCAGCTTGGCTAGCGGGAGGACGGAGACCCAGTACTTC.

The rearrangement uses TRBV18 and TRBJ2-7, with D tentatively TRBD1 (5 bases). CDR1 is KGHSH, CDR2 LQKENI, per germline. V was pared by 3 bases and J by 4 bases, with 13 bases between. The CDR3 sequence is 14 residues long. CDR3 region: CASSPQGRAYEQYF. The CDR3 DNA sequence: TGTGCCAGCTCACCGCAGGGTCGAGCTTACGAGCAGTACTTC.

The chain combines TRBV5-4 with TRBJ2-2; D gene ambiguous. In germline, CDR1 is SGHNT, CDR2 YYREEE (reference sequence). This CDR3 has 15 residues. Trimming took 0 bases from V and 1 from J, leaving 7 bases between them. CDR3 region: CASSLDSLNTGELFF. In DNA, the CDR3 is TGTGCCAGCAGCTTGGACTCCTTGAACACCGGGGAGCTGTTTTTT.